Presented here are 25 T cell receptor beta chains from one specimen sequenced in a study of CD8+ T cells in alopecia areata. cDNA prepared by RNA extraction and subsequent reverse transcription served as the template for sequencing. Only in-frame clones appear in the TCRdb table, and some are missing; sequencing was by immunoSEQ multiplex PCR. The sample holds roughly 190,000 clones, approximately 60% seen once. Treatment of the sample: oral pan-JAK inhibitor, 5-10 mg twice daily. The specimen was CD4+ T cells sorted from blood, collected at week 4, from a patient treated with tofacitinib. The source is a human donor with alopecia areata.

This clone appeared a few times. V gene TRBV29-1 combines with J gene TRBJ2-5, with D perhaps TRBD1 (6 bases). The CDR3 spans 18 residues. Germline lookup yields CDR1 SQVTM and CDR2 ANQGSEA. The V end was cut by 7 bases, the J end by 5 bases, with 32 bases between. CDR3 sequence reads: CSALTGANQETQWETQYF. Here the CDR3 DNA reads TGCAGCGCCTTGACAGGAGCGAATCAAGAGACCCAGTGGGAGACCCAGTACTTC. Full variable domain (outside the CDR3, taken from reference TRBV29-1 and TRBJ2-5): SAVISQKPSRDICQRGTSLTIQCQVDSQVTMMFWYRQQPGQSLTLIATANQGSEATYESGFVIDKFPISRPNLTFSTLTVSNMSPEDSSIYLCSALTGANQETQWETQYFGPGTRLLVL.

V is TRBV29-1 and J is TRBJ2-7; possibly TRBD2 for D (5 bases). CDR3 size: 14 residues. Trimming pared 5 bases from V and 0 bases from J, leaving 14 bases between. The V gene's germline CDR1 is SQVTM and CDR2 ANQGSEA. CDR3 bases: TGCAGCGTTAAATGGCGCGACTACTCCTACGAGCAGTACTTC. Residues: CSVKWRDYSYEQYF.

The chain couples TRBV5-1 to TRBJ2-1; D could derive from TRBD1 or TRBD2 (5 bases each). With 3 bases removed from V and 8 bases from J, the gap between germline ends came to 21 bases. Germline CDR1 reads SGHRS; CDR2 reads YFSETQ. This CDR3 is 16 amino acids long. The CDR3 spells CASSSPGDPRVYEQFF. The CDR3 region has the DNA TGCGCCAGCAGCTCCCCCGGGGACCCCCGGGTCTATGAGCAGTTCTTC.

The chain has TRBV30 and TRBJ1-3, with D uncertain. The CDR3 has 12 amino acids. The germline gives CDR1 GTSNPN, CDR2 SVGIG (reference sequence). Between the trimmed V and J ends, which lost 2 bases and 8 bases, there was a span of 10 bases. Here the CDR3 DNA reads TGTGCCTGGAGTCGGGGAGAACACACCATATATTTT. Its protein is CAWSRGEHTIYF. The full variable domain, with the rest looked up from reference TRBV30 and TRBJ1-3, is SQTIHQWPATLVQPVGSPLSLECTVEGTSNPNLYWYRQAAGRGLQLLFYSVGIGQISSEVPQNLSASRPQDRQFILSSKKLLLSDSGFYLCAWSRGEHTIYFGEGSWLTVV.

The sample holds a few counts of this clone. The chain is built from TRBV29-1 and TRBJ2-2, with 8 bases identical to TRBD1. Germline-derived CDR1 and CDR2 are SQVTM and ANQGSEA. The V segment lost 5 bases and the J segment 5 bases; nucleotides outside the gene matches: 7. This CDR3 has 14 amino acids. The CDR3 protein is CSVPRTGPTGELFF. CDR3 coding DNA: TGCAGCGTTCCCCGGACAGGGCCGACCGGGGAGCTGTTTTTT.

The CDR3 spells CAIRTTGEANTEAFF. For the CDR3, the DNA is TGTGCCATCAGGACTACAGGGGAAGCGAACACTGAAGCTTTCTTT. V gene TRBV10-3 combines with J gene TRBJ1-1; TRBD1 aligns across 7 bases. The junction had 8 bases not matched to a gene; V was cut back by 6 bases and J by 1 base. CDR3 length: 15 residues. CDR1 is ENHRY, CDR2 SYGVKD, per germline.

The gene calls are TRBV5-4 and TRBJ2-5; 7 bases align to TRBD2. The CDR3 has 15 residues. With V trimmed by 4 bases and J by 5 bases, 11 bases remained unmatched. From germline, CDR1 is SGHNT and CDR2 YYREEE (reference sequence). Here the CDR3 reads CASSRFGGAGETQYF. CDR3 nucleotides: TGTGCCAGCAGCCGCTTCGGGGGAGCGGGGGAGACCCAGTACTTC.

This clone was detected a few times. The V gene is TRBV25-1, the J gene TRBJ2-7, with 10 bases aligning to TRBD1. Germline trimming cut 2 bases from V and 4 bases from J; bases unmatched to any gene: 14. CDR1 is MGHDK, CDR2 SYGVNS, per germline. This CDR3 is 18 amino acids long. The CDR3 coding sequence is TGTGCCAGCAGTGAAGGGAAGTTCGGGACAGGGGCCAAATACGAGCAGTACTTC. It yields the protein CASSEGKFGTGAKYEQYF.

The chain joins TRBV7-8 to TRBJ2-7; D is perhaps TRBD1 (5 bases). With 4 bases removed from V and 1 base from J, the gap between germline ends came to 14 bases. The CDR3 loop spans 15 amino acids. The germline gives CDR1 SGHVS, CDR2 FQNEAQ. The CDR3 bases are TGTGCCAGCAGCTCCGACAGTGGAATATCCTACGAGCAGTACTTC. This codes for CASSSDSGISYEQYF.

This chain connects TRBV30 to TRBJ2-5; D is possibly TRBD1 or TRBD2 (5 bases each). The CDR3 contains 13 residues. Trimming took off 8 bases at V and 2 bases at J, with 15 bases between the two ends. Germline assignment: CDR1 GTSNPN and CDR2 SVGIG (reference sequence). This chain's CDR3 is CAISRGVQETQYF. The CDR3 DNA sequence: TGTGCCATCTCTCGAGGGGTTCAAGAGACCCAGTACTTC. Full variable domain (outside the CDR3, taken from reference TRBV30 and TRBJ2-5): SQTIHQWPATLVQPVGSPLSLECTVEGTSNPNLYWYRQAAGRGLQLLFYSVGIGQISSEVPQNLSASRPQDRQFILSSKKLLLSDSGFYLCAISRGVQETQYFGPGTRLLVL.

This clone was found a few times. The gene calls are TRBV11-1 and TRBJ2-1, with unresolved D. This CDR3 spans 11 amino acids. The ends were cut back, 2 bases at V and 6 bases at J, with 2 bases in the middle. Per germline, CDR1 SGHAT and CDR2 FQDESV (reference sequence). The CDR3 DNA follows: TGTGCCAGCAGCTTACGCAATGAGCAGTTCTTC. This encodes CASSLRNEQFF.

The chain couples TRBV28 to TRBJ2-7; the D is unclear. The CDR3 has 12 amino acids. The V end was cut by 7 bases, the J end by 3 bases, with 10 bases between. Germline lookup yields CDR1 MDHEN and CDR2 SYDVKM. The CDR3 sequence is CASKTTYYEQYF. CDR3 bases: TGTGCCAGCAAAACTACCTACTACGAGCAGTACTTC.

The V and J genes are TRBV29-1 and TRBJ2-7; D gene ambiguous. The CDR3 is made up of 13 amino acids. V was trimmed by 4 bases and J by 0 bases, leaving 10 bases between them. The V gene's germline CDR1 is SQVTM and CDR2 ANQGSEA. CDR3 sequence: CSVGPSSSYEQYF. The CDR3 nucleotides are TGCAGCGTTGGTCCCTCAAGCTCCTACGAGCAGTACTTC.

This chain links TRBV27 with TRBJ1-4, with D perhaps matching TRBD1 (6 bases). The CDR3 contains 15 residues. The germline V gene has CDR1 MNHEY and CDR2 SMNVEV (reference sequence). V was clipped by 3 bases and J by 2 bases, with 10 bases between them. This chain's CDR3 is CASSFYQGTNEKLFF. The CDR3 nucleotides read TGTGCCAGCAGTTTTTACCAGGGGACTAATGAAAAACTGTTTTTT. The full variable domain, rest sourced from reference TRBV27 and TRBJ1-4, is EAQVTQNPRYLITVTGKKLTVTCSQNMNHEYMSWYRQDPGLGLRQIYYSMNVEVTDKGDVPEGYKVSRKEKRNFPLILESPSPNQTSLYFCASSFYQGTNEKLFFGSGTQLSVL.

The chain uses TRBV29-1 and TRBJ1-1; D is unresolved. The CDR3 is 13 amino acids. Trimming took 0 bases from V and 0 from J, leaving 5 bases between them. CDR1 SQVTM and CDR2 ANQGSEA come from the germline V gene. The CDR3 region is CSVEEIMNTEAFF. Written as DNA, the CDR3 is TGCAGCGTTGAAGAGATAATGAACACTGAAGCTTTCTTT.

This chain joins TRBV2 and TRBJ1-2; TRBD1 matches 8 bases. The length of the CDR3 is 15 residues. Germline lookup yields CDR1 SNHLY and CDR2 FYNNEI. The V segment lost 6 bases and the J segment 4 bases; nucleotides outside the gene matches: 10. This CDR3 is CASRLGGQVGYGYTF. DNA for the CDR3: TGTGCCAGCAGACTAGGGGGACAGGTCGGCTATGGCTACACCTTC. The whole variable domain, filled in from reference TRBV2 and TRBJ1-2, reads EPEVTQTPSHQVTQMGQEVILRCVPISNHLYFYWYRQILGQKVEFLVSFYNNEISEKSEIFDDQFSVERPDGSNFTLKIRSTKLEDSAMYFCASRLGGQVGYGYTFGSGTRLTVV.

This clone was found a few times. The chain has TRBV7-9 and TRBJ2-6, with TRBD1 identical over 12 bases. Germline CDR1 SEHNR, CDR2 FQNEAQ (reference sequence). The CDR3 is 18 residues long. V gave up 6 bases and J gave up 2 bases; unmatched junction bases: 8. This CDR3 is CASSSGTGGNPGANVLTF. In DNA form, the CDR3 reads TGTGCCAGCAGTTCCGGGACAGGGGGCAACCCTGGGGCCAACGTCCTGACTTTC.

V is TRBV27 and J is TRBJ2-5; 10 positions match TRBD2. The V gene's germline CDR1 is MNHEY and CDR2 SMNVEV (reference sequence). V lost 2 bases and J lost 4; bases outside the gene matches: 10. The CDR3 contains 17 residues. CDR3 in amino acids: CASSLAASGGLPETQYF. CDR3 nucleotides: TGTGCCAGCAGTTTAGCGGCTAGCGGGGGTCTCCCAGAGACCCAGTACTTC.

The chain uses TRBV30 and TRBJ1-6; D ambiguous. Germline loops: CDR1 GTSNPN, CDR2 SVGIG (reference sequence). This CDR3 is 13 amino acids long. The germline V and J ends were trimmed by 2 bases and 6 bases, with 8 bases remaining between them. The CDR3 DNA reads TGTGCCTGGAGTACGGGAGTTAATTCACCCCTCCACTTT. This translates into CAWSTGVNSPLHF.

This chain uses TRBV6-1 with TRBJ1-6; 7 bases are a match to TRBD1. Trimming removed 8 bases from V and 7 bases from J; junction bases left unmatched: 11. From germline, CDR1 is MNHNS and CDR2 SASEGT. CDR3 size: 15 residues. The CDR3 DNA reads TGTGCCAGCCTCCCTCCACAGGGGAGGAATTCACCCCTCCACTTT. Protein product: CASLPPQGRNSPLHF.

This clone was seen a handful of times. The J gene is TRBJ1-5, the V gene TRBV6-5, with D uncertain. The CDR3 sequence is 14 residues long. Germline V gene sequence: CDR1 MNHEY, CDR2 SVGAGI. V lost 6 bases and J lost 6, with 15 bases in between. The DNA of the CDR3 is TGTGCCAGCAGCCAAGATTGGAGGGTTCAGCCCCAGCATTTT. Protein product: CASSQDWRVQPQHF.

This chain connects TRBV5-1 to TRBJ2-1; 7 nucleotides line up with TRBD1. This CDR3 is 15 amino acids long. Germline V lookup: CDR1 SGHRS, CDR2 YFSETQ. V shed 4 bases, J shed 7 bases, and the junction held 11 bases outside the gene matches. The CDR3 reads CASSTQGITGNEQFF. The CDR3 DNA is TGCGCCAGCAGCACACAGGGGATTACGGGAAATGAGCAGTTCTTC.

V usage is TRBV29-1 and J usage is TRBJ1-2; perhaps TRBD1 as D (6 bases). V gave up 5 bases and J gave up 0 bases, with 19 bases separating them. The CDR3 is 16 residues long. Germline V gene lookup returns CDR1 SQVTM and CDR2 ANQGSEA. CDR3 sequence (DNA): TGCAGCGTTCAACGAAGCGGGCAGGGGACTAACTATGGCTACACCTTC. Its protein is CSVQRSGQGTNYGYTF. The full variable domain, rest sourced from reference TRBV29-1 and TRBJ1-2, is SAVISQKPSRDICQRGTSLTIQCQVDSQVTMMFWYRQQPGQSLTLIATANQGSEATYESGFVIDKFPISRPNLTFSTLTVSNMSPEDSSIYLCSVQRSGQGTNYGYTFGSGTRLTVV.

The V gene is TRBV29-1, the J gene TRBJ1-4; D ambiguous. CDR3 length equals 12 residues. Trimming shortened V by 7 bases and J by 7 bases, and 13 bases separated the two germline ends. The V gene's germline CDR1 is SQVTM and CDR2 ANQGSEA. The CDR3 protein is CSGTEGGEKLFF. In nucleotides, the CDR3 is TGCAGCGGGACCGAAGGCGGTGAAAAACTGTTTTTT.

This clone came up once. The chain employs TRBV7-2 and TRBJ2-1, with TRBD2 as a possible D gene (6 bases). The CDR3 consists of 14 residues. Between the trimmed V and J ends, which lost 3 bases and 2 bases, there was a span of 8 bases. Germline V CDR1 and CDR2: SGHTA, FQGNSA. DNA for the CDR3: TGTGCCAGCAGCTTGGAGCGGGCCTACAATGAGCAGTTCTTC. Protein product: CASSLERAYNEQFF.